A single T cell receptor (beta chain) is shown here with its context. What this receptor recognizes is not known. No per-base quality is available; no much larger clone lies one base away. Through the immunoSEQ TRB Survey service, multiplex V and J primers were used to amplify rearranged CDR3 beta regions from genomic DNA. To keep depth equal across samples, survey-level sequencing depth of up to 500,000 reads per sample was applied. Libraries were purified, pooled and sequenced on Illumina technology. The source study handled its data this way. Productive clonality, sample overlap, pairwise scatters, CDR3 beta length, V/D/J gene usage and productiveness were all assessed with the immunoSEQ online tools. Calculated diversity was the number of unique rearrangements divided by total templates times 100; Shannon and Simpson indices were also computed. For principal component analysis, Z-score normalized data were analyzed with the R prcomp function and the ggbiplot package. Morisita's index was used to measure clonal overlap between blood and rectum within each subject. TCRdb stores this immuneACCESS table with in-frame sequences only. Part of the clones is absent; in the studies checked, under half of the shortfall reflects unresolved V genes, and no reason is known for the rest. V and J calls and clone size follow that table, whereas D and trimming were derived from the DNA. The sample table records tens of thousands of clones; 80% to 90% of these occur just once. 3% to 4.5% of the sample belongs to the ten largest clones.

Before the diagnostic colonoscopy, none of the ulcerative colitis patients had been given immunosuppressive medication. A blood sample was drawn at the time of the colonoscopy. The Wizard kit (Promega) was used to extract genomic DNA from the blood and intestinal samples. CDR1 and CDR2 (MNHEY, SVGAGI) derive from the germline V gene. V loses 5 bases, J loses 7 bases, and the germline ends lie 5 bases apart. The cysteine opens and the phenylalanine closes a CDR3 of 10 amino acids. Only CDR3 DNA is held: 30 bases, read in frame from base 1. This sample was taken from a study of pediatric ulcerative colitis (dated by TCRdb to the late 2010s). About the investigation overall: Among the ulcerative colitis patients, roughly 7 had pancolitis and two had left-sided colitis, and histology in every patient was consistent with ulcerative colitis. By Pediatric Ulcerative Colitis Activity Index, a couple of patients had mild disease, four had moderate disease and three had acute severe colitis. Nine or ten newly diagnosed, treatment-naive pediatric ulcerative colitis patients and four non-IBD control children each provided paired blood and rectal samples. Study-wide conclusions, independent of this receptor: Autologous blood-rectal clonal overlap was significantly higher in ulcerative colitis patients than in controls, suggesting increased T cell trafficking to inflamed tissue. Only four individuals were included in the healthy control group, which was small. A couple of rectal CDR3 clonotypes turned up in every ulcerative colitis patient but in none of the controls. Repertoires were derived from total lymphocyte DNA, so rare subsets such as regulatory T cells may have patterns not reflected. Features of the rectal repertoire distinguished controls, mild-moderate colitis patients and acute severe colitis patients, and in acute severe colitis rectal diversity was lower because of clonal expansions. For technical reasons, the blood samples of a couple of patients yielded substantially fewer templates, so those samples were excluded from the blood-rectal overlap analysis.

Here the chain combines TRBV6-5 and TRBJ1-1, with the D segment identity uncertain. The source of this sequence is a boy between 10 and 17 years old with severe ulcerative colitis. What was sequenced was blood. CDR3 reads: CASSGGEAFF. In nucleotides, the sequence is TGTGCCAGCAGTGGAGGTGAAGCTTTCTTT.